These T cell receptor beta chains were read from a single sample in a study of blood T cell repertoires in COVID-19. The assay was immunoSEQ multiplex PCR, and TCRdb's table has in-frame clones only and misses some. The sample holds approximately 260,000 clones; approximately 78% are singletons and the top ten take roughly 12%. The sample consisted of peripheral blood. The receptors come from a woman aged 55 to 70 with active or convalescent COVID-19. CDR3s include the opening cysteine and the closing phenylalanine or tryptophan. A D gene is named only where the DNA matches it firmly. Not all rows give a size; the values are once, few, many and, for expanded clones, a class.

clone size	J gene	D gene	V gene	CDR3 DNA	CDR3 protein
-	TRBJ1-2	TRBD1	TRBV30	TGTGCCTGGGGACCCAAAACGAGACCGAGGGACAGGGGGGGCTACACCTTC	CAWGPKTRPRDRGGYTF
-	TRBJ1-2	-	TRBV5-5	TGTGCCAGCAGCTTGGGGACGGGGAAGGAGGGCTACACCTTC	CASSLGTGKEGYTF
once	TRBJ2-3	-	TRBV21-1	TGTGCCAGCAGCAATCGACTCTGCGGGGGGGCGGATACGCAGTATTTT	CASSNRLCGGADTQYF
-	TRBJ2-5	TRBD1	TRBV24-1	TGTGCCACCAGTGATGGGACAGGTCCCCAAGAGACCCAGTACTTC	CATSDGTGPQETQYF
-	TRBJ1-6	TRBD1	TRBV15	TGTGCCACCAGTCAATGGACAGGGGCTTCACCCCTCCACTTT	CATSQWTGASPLHF
-	TRBJ1-2	-	TRBV5-1	TGCGCCAGCAGCTTCGGGGAGCGCCCCTATGGCTACACCTTC	CASSFGERPYGYTF
few	TRBJ2-7	TRBD1	TRBV4-3	TGCGCCAGCAGCCAAGATAGAGGACAGGATGGAGCCCTCGAGCAGTACTTC	CASSQDRGQDGALEQYF
-	TRBJ1-1	-	TRBV19	TGTGCCAGTAGTCGTTACACTGAAGCTTTCTTT	CASSRYTEAFF
-	TRBJ2-3	TRBD2	TRBV7-9	TGTGCCAGCAGCTCCGCTAGCGGGGGCGCAGATACGCAGTATTTT	CASSSASGGADTQYF
-	TRBJ2-5	-	TRBV29-1	TGCAGCGTTGGGCTCAACACAGGACACCAAGAGACCCAGTACTTC	CSVGLNTGHQETQYF
-	TRBJ2-5	TRBD1	TRBV5-1	TGCGCCAGCACGGGACAGGGCCAAGAGACCCAGTACTTC	CASTGQGQETQYF
once	TRBJ1-2	TRBD1	TRBV6-5	TGTGCCAGCGCCACAGGGGAAGGCTACACCTTC	CASATGEGYTF
-	TRBJ1-5	-	TRBV6-1	TGTGCCAGCAGTGAAGACAGGGGCAATCAGCCCCAGCATTTT	CASSEDRGNQPQHF
-	TRBJ1-1	-	TRBV3-1/TRBV3-2	TGTGCCAGCACCGCAGCCGGGAGGGGTTTCAACACTGAAGCTTTCTTT	CASTAAGRGFNTEAFF
-	TRBJ2-2	TRBD2	TRBV9	TGTGCCAGCAGCGTTAGCGGGGTCTGGAATACCGGGGAGCTGTTTTTT	CASSVSGVWNTGELFF
-	TRBJ1-6	-	TRBV2	TGTGCCAGCAGTGAGTGGAGCTCCTATAATTCACCCCTCCACTTT	CASSEWSSYNSPLHF
-	TRBJ1-2	-	TRBV5-1	TGCGCCAGCAGCTTGTCAGGGGAAGACTATGGCTACACCTTC	CASSLSGEDYGYTF
-	TRBJ1-1	TRBD1	TRBV6-5	TGTGCCAGCAGTTACGCCGGGACAGGGGCCGCGGAAGCTTTCTTT	CASSYAGTGAAEAFF
-	TRBJ2-1	TRBD1	TRBV10-3	TGTGCCATCAGTGAGTGGACAGGAGACAATGAGCAGTTCTTC	CAISEWTGDNEQFF
once	TRBJ2-1	-	TRBV7-2	TGTGCCAGCAGCTCCCAGGGCATCTACAATGAGCAGTTCTTC	CASSSQGIYNEQFF
-	TRBJ2-7	-	TRBV6-5	TGTGCCAGCAGTTACCTCCGGGGAAGCTACTACGAGCAGTACTTC	CASSYLRGSYYEQYF
few	TRBJ2-7	-	TRBV10-3	TGTGCCATCAGTGAGTCGGTAGTAGGAGAGAGCTCCTACGAGCAGTACTTC	CAISESVVGESSYEQYF